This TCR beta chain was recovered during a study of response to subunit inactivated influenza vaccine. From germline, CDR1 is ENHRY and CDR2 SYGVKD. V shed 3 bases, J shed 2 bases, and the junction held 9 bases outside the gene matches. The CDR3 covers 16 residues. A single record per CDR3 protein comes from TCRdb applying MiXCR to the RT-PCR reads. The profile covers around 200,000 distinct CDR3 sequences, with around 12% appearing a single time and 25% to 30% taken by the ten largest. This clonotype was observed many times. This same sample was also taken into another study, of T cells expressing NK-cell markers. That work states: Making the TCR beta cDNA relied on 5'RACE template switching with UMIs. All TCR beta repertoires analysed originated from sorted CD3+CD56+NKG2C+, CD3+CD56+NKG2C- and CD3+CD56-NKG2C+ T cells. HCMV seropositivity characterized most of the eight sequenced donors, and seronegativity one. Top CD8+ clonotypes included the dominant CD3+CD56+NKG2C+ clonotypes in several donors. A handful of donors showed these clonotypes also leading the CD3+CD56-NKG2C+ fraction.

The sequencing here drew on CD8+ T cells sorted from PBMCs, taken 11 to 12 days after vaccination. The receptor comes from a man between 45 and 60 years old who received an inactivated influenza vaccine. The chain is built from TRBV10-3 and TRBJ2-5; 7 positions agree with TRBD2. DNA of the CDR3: TGTGCCATCAGTGACCCTGGGACTATTGGTCAAGAGACCCAGTACTTC. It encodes CAISDPGTIGQETQYF.